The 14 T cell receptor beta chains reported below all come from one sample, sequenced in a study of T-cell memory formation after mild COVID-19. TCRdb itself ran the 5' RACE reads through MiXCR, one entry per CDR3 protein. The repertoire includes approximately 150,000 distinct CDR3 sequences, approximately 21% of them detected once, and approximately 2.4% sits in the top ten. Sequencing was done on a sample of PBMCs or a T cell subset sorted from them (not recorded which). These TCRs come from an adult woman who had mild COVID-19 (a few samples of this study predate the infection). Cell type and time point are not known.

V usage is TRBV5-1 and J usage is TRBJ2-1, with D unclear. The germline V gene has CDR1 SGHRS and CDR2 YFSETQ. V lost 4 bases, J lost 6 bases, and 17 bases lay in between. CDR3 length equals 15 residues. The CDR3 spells CASSPRTATLNEQFF. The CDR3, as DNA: TGCGCCAGCAGCCCCCGGACGGCAACCCTCAATGAGCAGTTCTTC.

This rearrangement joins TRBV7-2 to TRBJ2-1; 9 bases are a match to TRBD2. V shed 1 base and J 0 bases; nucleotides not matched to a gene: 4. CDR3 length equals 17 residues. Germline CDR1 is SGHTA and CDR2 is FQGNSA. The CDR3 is CASSLEGGRASYNEQFF. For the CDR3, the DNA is TGTGCCAGCAGCTTAGAGGGCGGGAGGGCCTCCTACAATGAGCAGTTCTTC. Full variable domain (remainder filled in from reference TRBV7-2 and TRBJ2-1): GAGVSQSPSNKVTEKGKDVELRCDPISGHTALYWYRQSLGQGLEFLIYFQGNSAPDKSGLPSDRFSAERTGGSVSTLTIQRTQQEDSAVYLCASSLEGGRASYNEQFFGPGTRLTVL.

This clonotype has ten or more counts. The CDR3 sequence is CATSDSRRFQETQYF. CDR3 coding DNA: TGTGCCACCAGTGACTCCCGACGGTTTCAAGAGACCCAGTACTTC. The rearrangement links TRBV24-1 to TRBJ2-5, with no clear D. Germline V lookup: CDR1 KGHDR, CDR2 SFDVKD. Trimming shortened V by 4 bases and J by 2 bases, and 13 bases separated the two germline ends. The CDR3 spans 15 residues.

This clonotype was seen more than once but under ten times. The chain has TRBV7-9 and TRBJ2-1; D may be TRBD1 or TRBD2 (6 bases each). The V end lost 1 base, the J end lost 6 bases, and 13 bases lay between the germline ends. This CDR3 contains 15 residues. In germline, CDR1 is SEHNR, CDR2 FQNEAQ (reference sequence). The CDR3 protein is CASSLGSRGPNEQFF. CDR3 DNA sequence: TGTGCCAGCAGCTTAGGGTCACGGGGGCCCAATGAGCAGTTCTTC.

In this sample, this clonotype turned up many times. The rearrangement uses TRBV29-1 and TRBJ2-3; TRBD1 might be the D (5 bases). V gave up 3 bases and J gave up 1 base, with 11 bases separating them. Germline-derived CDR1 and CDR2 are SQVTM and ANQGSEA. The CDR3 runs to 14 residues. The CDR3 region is CSVEGPGGTDTQYF. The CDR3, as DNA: TGCAGCGTTGAGGGGCCTGGGGGCACAGATACGCAGTATTTT.

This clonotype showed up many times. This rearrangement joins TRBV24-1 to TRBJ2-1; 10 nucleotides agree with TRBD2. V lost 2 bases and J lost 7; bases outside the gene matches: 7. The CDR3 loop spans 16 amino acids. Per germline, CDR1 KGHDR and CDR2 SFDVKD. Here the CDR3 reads CATSDYGTSASNEQFF. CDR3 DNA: TGTGCCACCAGTGATTACGGGACTAGCGCCTCAAATGAGCAGTTCTTC.

The CDR3 DNA sequence: TGTGCCAGCAGTCCTAGCGGGAGGGCCAAGAATGAGCAGTTCTTC. This encodes CASSPSGRAKNEQFF. This chain connects TRBV7-9 to TRBJ2-1, with 12 bases lining up with TRBD2. V lost 6 bases and J lost 7; bases outside the gene matches: 7. The CDR3 is 15 residues long. Germline lookup yields CDR1 SEHNR and CDR2 FQNEAQ (reference sequence).

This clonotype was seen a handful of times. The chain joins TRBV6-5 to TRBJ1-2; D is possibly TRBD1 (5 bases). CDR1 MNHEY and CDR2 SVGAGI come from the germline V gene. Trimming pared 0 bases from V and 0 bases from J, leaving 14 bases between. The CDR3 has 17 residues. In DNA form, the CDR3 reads TGTGCCAGCAGTTACTCGCCCGGGACGGGAACTAACTATGGCTACACCTTC. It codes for CASSYSPGTGTNYGYTF.

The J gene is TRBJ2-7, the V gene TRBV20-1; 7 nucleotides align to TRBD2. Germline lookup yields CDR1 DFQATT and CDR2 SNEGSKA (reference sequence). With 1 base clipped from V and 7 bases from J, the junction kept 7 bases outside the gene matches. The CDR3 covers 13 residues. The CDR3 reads CSARGTSLGEQYF. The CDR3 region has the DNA TGCAGTGCTAGAGGGACTAGTCTAGGGGAGCAGTACTTC.

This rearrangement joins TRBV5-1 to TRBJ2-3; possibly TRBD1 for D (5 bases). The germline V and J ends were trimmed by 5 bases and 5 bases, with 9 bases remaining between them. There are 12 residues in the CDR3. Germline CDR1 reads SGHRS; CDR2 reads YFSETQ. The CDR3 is CASRQGVDTQYF. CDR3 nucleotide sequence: TGCGCCAGCAGACAAGGGGTAGATACGCAGTATTTT. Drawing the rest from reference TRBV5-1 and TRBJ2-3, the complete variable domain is KAGVTQTPRYLIKTRGQQVTLSCSPISGHRSVSWYQQTPGQGLQFLFEYFSETQRNKGNFPGRFSGRQFSNSRSEMNVSTLELGDSALYLCASRQGVDTQYFGPGTRLTVL.

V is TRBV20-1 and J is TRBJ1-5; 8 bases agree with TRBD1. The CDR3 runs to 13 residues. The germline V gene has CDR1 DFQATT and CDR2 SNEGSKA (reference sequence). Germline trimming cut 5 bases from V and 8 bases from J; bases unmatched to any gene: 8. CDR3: CSAPGQGTKPQHF. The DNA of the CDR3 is TGCAGTGCTCCCGGACAGGGAACGAAGCCCCAGCATTTT.

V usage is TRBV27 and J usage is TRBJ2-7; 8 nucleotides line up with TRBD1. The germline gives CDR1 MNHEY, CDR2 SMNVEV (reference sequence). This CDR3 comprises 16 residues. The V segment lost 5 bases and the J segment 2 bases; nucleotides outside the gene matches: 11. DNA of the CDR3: TGTGCCAGCAGTCCATCCCACAGGGGGAGAACCTACGAGCAGTACTTC. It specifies CASSPSHRGRTYEQYF.

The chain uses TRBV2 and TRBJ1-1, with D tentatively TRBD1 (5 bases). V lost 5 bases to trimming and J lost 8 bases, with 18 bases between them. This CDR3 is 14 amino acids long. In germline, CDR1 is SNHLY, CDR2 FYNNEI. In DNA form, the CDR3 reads TGTGCCAGCAGTAGGGACGGACTCGCTGGCGAAGCTTTCTTT. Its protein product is CASSRDGLAGEAFF.

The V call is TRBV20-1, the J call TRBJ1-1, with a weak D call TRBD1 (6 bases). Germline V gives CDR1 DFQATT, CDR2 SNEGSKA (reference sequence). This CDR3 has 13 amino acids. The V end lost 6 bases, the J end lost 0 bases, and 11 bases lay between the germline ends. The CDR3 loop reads CSANRDMNTEAFF. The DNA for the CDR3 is TGCAGTGCAAACAGGGATATGAACACTGAAGCTTTCTTT.